This TCR beta chain comes out of a study of blood T cell repertoires in COVID-19. The method was immunoSEQ multiplex PCR; TCRdb's version includes in-frame clones alone and lacks a portion of them. The sample lists approximately 270,000 clones, roughly four fifths occurring once. V was clipped by 0 bases and J by 4 bases, with 5 bases between them. Germline V gene sequence: CDR1 LGHDT, CDR2 YNNKEL (reference sequence). This CDR3 spans 13 amino acids. The sample comprised peripheral blood. J is TRBJ2-3 and V is TRBV3-1 (or the pseudogene TRBV3-2); D possibly corresponds to TRBD1 (5 bases). This TCR came from a person aged 70 to 79 with COVID-19, enrolled during active disease. The CDR3 bases are TGTGCCAGCAGCCAAGAAGGGGCAGATACGCAGTATTTT. It specifies CASSQEGADTQYF.